The rows below give T cell receptor beta chains drawn from one sample of a study of OX40 agonist ivuxolimab in advanced cancers. Some clones are missing from TCRdb's copy, which holds only in-frame ones; the method was immunoSEQ multiplex PCR. The sample lists around 77,000 clones, roughly 89% occurring once. Sequences were derived from CD4+ or CD8+ T cells sorted from blood, sampled in a trial of the OX40 agonist ivuxolimab. These receptor sequences come from an adult with an advanced solid tumor such as melanoma, head and neck, liver or kidney cancer. Both conserved end residues are part of each CDR3. D genes are given only for firm matches. Rows give clone size only sometimes, using once, few, many, or a class for an expanded clone.

V: TRBV6-5; size: NA; J: TRBJ2-1; D: TRBD2; CDR3: CASRPTSGSTNEQFF; DNA: TGTGCCAGCAGGCCGACTAGCGGGAGTACTAATGAGCAGTTCTTC
V: TRBV5-1; size: NA; J: TRBJ1-4; D: NA; CDR3: CASSPGATGAHEKLFF; DNA: TGCGCCAGCAGCCCGGGTGCAACCGGAGCCCATGAAAAACTGTTTTTT
V: TRBV30; size: NA; J: TRBJ1-1; D: NA; CDR3: CAWRGRPPSNTEAFF; DNA: TGTGCCTGGAGGGGGAGACCCCCGTCGAACACTGAAGCTTTCTTT
V: TRBV19; size: once; J: TRBJ2-5; D: TRBD2; CDR3: CASSMRVAGGAKTQYF; DNA: TGTGCCAGTAGTATGAGAGTAGCGGGGGGGGCGAAGACCCAGTACTTC
V: TRBV6-1; size: once; J: TRBJ2-7; D: TRBD1; CDR3: CASSPPGQAYEQYF; DNA: TGTGCCAGCAGCCCGCCCGGACAGGCCTACGAGCAGTACTTC
V: TRBV7-8; size: once; J: TRBJ2-1; D: TRBD2; CDR3: CASSLGDSGGLKFF; DNA: TGTGCCAGCAGCTTAGGAGATAGCGGGGGCCTTAAGTTCTTC
V: TRBV2; size: NA; J: TRBJ1-4; D: TRBD1; CDR3: CASMGQGDEKLFF; DNA: TGTGCCAGTATGGGACAGGGAGATGAAAAACTGTTTTTT
V: TRBV5-4; size: NA; J: TRBJ1-2; D: TRBD1; CDR3: CASSPGQGLYGYTF; DNA: TGTGCCAGCAGCCCGGGACAGGGGTTGTATGGCTACACCTTC
V: TRBV13; size: NA; J: TRBJ1-4; D: NA; CDR3: CASSERQAGEKLFF; DNA: TGTGCCAGCAGCGAAAGACAGGCAGGGGAAAAACTGTTTTTT
V: TRBV7-2; size: NA; J: TRBJ2-5; D: TRBD1; CDR3: CASSLGDRDQETQYF; DNA: TGTGCCAGCAGCTTAGGGGACAGGGACCAAGAGACCCAGTACTTC
V: TRBV10-3; size: NA; J: TRBJ2-3; D: TRBD2; CDR3: CAISEWGGEGTDTQYF; DNA: TGTGCCATCAGTGAGTGGGGGGGAGAGGGGACAGATACGCAGTATTTT
V: TRBV6-5; size: NA; J: TRBJ2-5; D: TRBD2; CDR3: CASSYALAGWKETQYF; DNA: TGTGCCAGCAGTTACGCTTTAGCGGGATGGAAAGAGACCCAGTACTTC
V: TRBV18; size: NA; J: TRBJ1-3; D: NA; CDR3: CASSPIGGPGNTIYF; DNA: TGTGCCAGCTCACCAATCGGGGGCCCTGGAAACACCATATATTTT
V: TRBV18; size: NA; J: TRBJ2-7; D: NA; CDR3: CASSPSSDEQYF; DNA: TGTGCCAGCTCCCCCTCGAGCGACGAGCAGTACTTC
V: TRBV7-6; size: once; J: TRBJ2-1; D: TRBD2; CDR3: CASSLDTSGYQQFF; DNA: TGTGCCAGCAGCTTGGACACTAGCGGATACCAGCAGTTCTTC
V: TRBV6-5; size: NA; J: TRBJ1-2; D: NA; CDR3: CASSPRWGLNYGYTF; DNA: TGTGCCAGCAGCCCAAGGTGGGGGTTGAACTATGGCTACACCTTC
V: TRBV29-1; size: NA; J: TRBJ1-2; D: NA; CDR3: CSVKVDTNNYGYTF; DNA: TGCAGCGTGAAGGTCGACACGAATAACTATGGCTACACCTTC
V: TRBV19; size: few; J: TRBJ1-2; D: TRBD1; CDR3: CASSISPGQGKGLGYGYTF; DNA: TGTGCCAGTAGTATATCCCCGGGACAGGGAAAGGGACTAGGCTATGGCTACACCTTC
V: TRBV11-1; size: few; J: TRBJ2-1; D: NA; CDR3: CASSLYRGGGQLF; DNA: TGTGCCAGCAGCTTATATAGGGGAGGAGGACAACTCTTC
V: TRBV15; size: once; J: TRBJ1-5; D: NA; CDR3: CATSRDSRSQPQHF; DNA: TGTGCCACCAGCAGAGATAGCCGGAGTCAGCCCCAGCATTTT
V: TRBV5-4; size: NA; J: TRBJ1-4; D: TRBD1; CDR3: CASSFDRGFEKLFF; DNA: TGTGCCAGCAGCTTCGACAGGGGGTTTGAAAAACTGTTTTTT
V: TRBV5-4; size: NA; J: TRBJ2-5; D: NA; CDR3: CASSFPGHLETQYF; DNA: TGTGCCAGCAGCTTTCCGGGACACTTAGAGACCCAGTACTTC
V: TRBV7-8; size: NA; J: TRBJ1-5; D: TRBD1; CDR3: CASSRRGQLQSGGQPQHF; DNA: TGTGCCAGCAGCCGCAGGGGACAGTTACAATCCGGGGGTCAGCCCCAGCATTTT
V: TRBV5-3; size: once; J: TRBJ1-6; D: NA; CDR3: CARNSRQYSPLHF; DNA: TGTGCCAGAAATAGCCGGCAGTATTCACCCCTCCACTTT
V: TRBV7-2; size: NA; J: TRBJ2-1; D: TRBD2; CDR3: CASSLNGGSSYNEQFF; DNA: TGTGCCAGCAGCTTAAACGGGGGGAGCTCCTACAATGAGCAGTTCTTC
V: TRBV5-5; size: NA; J: TRBJ1-2; D: TRBD1; CDR3: CASSLLDRGRDGYTF; DNA: TGTGCCAGCAGCCTCCTGGACAGGGGGCGCGATGGCTACACCTTC
V: TRBV5-1; size: once; J: TRBJ2-5; D: NA; CDR3: CASSPLDYLQETQYF; DNA: TGCGCCAGCAGCCCCCTAGACTACCTACAAGAGACCCAGTACTTC
V: TRBV6-5; size: NA; J: TRBJ1-2; D: NA; CDR3: CASRPSGLIGYTF; DNA: TGTGCCAGCAGACCCTCCGGACTCATCGGCTACACCTTC
V: TRBV5-5; size: NA; J: TRBJ1-2; D: NA; CDR3: CASSSGHPSTGYTF; DNA: TGTGCCAGCAGCTCCGGACATCCTTCTACTGGCTACACCTTC
V: TRBV4-2; size: NA; J: TRBJ1-2; D: NA; CDR3: CASRRAGNPGYTF; DNA: TGTGCCAGCAGGAGGGCAGGGAACCCAGGCTACACCTTC
V: TRBV6-6; size: NA; J: TRBJ2-7; D: NA; CDR3: CASSPGAEQYF; DNA: TGTGCCAGCAGTCCCGGGGCCGAGCAGTACTTC
V: TRBV11-2; size: NA; J: TRBJ2-4; D: NA; CDR3: CASSPRDLNIQYF; DNA: TGTGCCAGCAGCCCCCGGGACCTAAACATTCAGTACTTC
V: TRBV25-1; size: NA; J: TRBJ1-6; D: TRBD1; CDR3: CASSAQGHQGPLHF; DNA: TGTGCCAGCAGTGCACAGGGGCACCAGGGGCCCCTCCACTTT
V: TRBV5-4; size: NA; J: TRBJ2-2; D: TRBD1; CDR3: CASRAGTGNTGELFF; DNA: TGTGCCAGCAGAGCCGGGACAGGGAACACCGGGGAGCTGTTTTTT
V: TRBV5-5; size: NA; J: TRBJ1-4; D: NA; CDR3: CASTKGRVSDEKLFF; DNA: TGTGCCAGCACCAAGGGTCGGGTTAGTGATGAAAAACTGTTTTTT